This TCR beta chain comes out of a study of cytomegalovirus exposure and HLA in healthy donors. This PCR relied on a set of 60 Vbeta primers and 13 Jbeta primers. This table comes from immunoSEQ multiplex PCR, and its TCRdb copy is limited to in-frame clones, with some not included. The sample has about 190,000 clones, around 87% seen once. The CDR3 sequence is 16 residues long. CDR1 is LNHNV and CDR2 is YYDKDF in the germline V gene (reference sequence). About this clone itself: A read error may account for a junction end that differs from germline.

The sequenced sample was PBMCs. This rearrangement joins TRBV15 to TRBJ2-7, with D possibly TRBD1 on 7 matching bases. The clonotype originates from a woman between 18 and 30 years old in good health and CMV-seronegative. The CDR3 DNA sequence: TGTGCCACCAGCAGAGGGGGGGAGGACAGGTCCTTCGAGCAGTACTTC. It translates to CATSRGGEDRSFEQYF. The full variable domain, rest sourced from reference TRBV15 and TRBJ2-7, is DAMVIQNPRYQVTQFGKPVTLSCSQTLNHNVMYWYQQKSSQAPKLLFHYYDKDFNNEADTPDNFQSRRPNTSFCFLDIRSPGLGDTAMYLCATSRGGEDRSFEQYFGPGTRLTVT.